This TCR beta chain comes out of a study of neurological immune-mediated disorders. Trimming took 7 bases from V and 3 from J, leaving 12 bases between them. CDR1 MDHEN and CDR2 SYDVKM come from the germline V gene. The CDR3 consists of 13 residues. TCRdb redid the calling of the 5' RACE reads with MiXCR, one entry per CDR3 protein. Of 15,000 to 20,000 distinct CDR3 sequences listed, over 8.5% are singletons. This clonotype was seen at least ten times. Sequencing input: CD8+ T cells from blood. This clonotype originated in a woman between 50 and 59 years old in good health. V gene TRBV28 combines with J gene TRBJ1-1; maybe TRBD1 (5 bases). The CDR3: CASKQGWDTEAFF. CDR3 coding DNA: TGTGCCAGCAAGCAGGGATGGGACACTGAAGCTTTCTTT. Full variable domain (rest looked up from reference TRBV28 and TRBJ1-1): DVKVTQSSRYLVKRTGEKVFLECVQDMDHENMFWYRQDPGLGLRLIYFSYDVKMKEKGDIPEGYSVSREKKERFSLILESASTNQTSMYLCASKQGWDTEAFFGQGTRLTVV.